This T cell receptor beta chain appears in the sequencing data of a study of T cells in Graves' hyperthyroidism and ophthalmopathy. This clonotype was observed at least ten times. Its antigen is not known. Study-level findings and limits: In the blood, most expanded thyroid clonotypes above 0.001 appeared as well.

The CDR3 regions of TCR beta were amplified from RNA transcripts. A first-round RT-PCR of the TCR CDR3 used the HTBI primer set. TCRdb re-called the multiplex PCR reads through MiXCR, storing one row per CDR3 protein. The sample contains roughly 630,000 distinct CDR3 sequences, approximately 15% of which appear only once. Deletions cut 0 bases from V and 3 bases from J, with 11 bases between. Germline V CDR1 and CDR2: SGHAT, FQNNGV. The CDR3 covers 15 residues. Across 18 months, stable Graves' hyperthyroidism was marked by no progression to ophthalmopathy. V and J are TRBV11-2 and TRBJ1-2; D uncertain. Source material: blood. This TCR derives from a woman aged 30 to 39 with Graves' hyperthyroidism. CDR3 amino acids: CASSLDHAAYYGYTF. The CDR3 nucleotides are TGTGCCAGCAGCTTAGATCACGCTGCTTACTATGGCTACACCTTC.